This record looks at one T cell receptor (beta chain) sequence and its context. Its antigen target is currently unknown. Base qualities are not provided; no much larger clone lies one nucleotide away. This sample was included in a study of T cell repertoires in cytomegalovirus infection (dated by TCRdb to between 2018 and 2021). Describing the broader study: Because public TCR beta signatures pointed to carriage of CMV infection together with the matching HLA type, the HLA type of each donor mattered for the analysis. The paper as a whole reports these results and caveats: The ex vivo response was dominated by HLA-C-restricted CMV-specific TCR beta clonotypes, and the single most frequent clonotype in two of eight donors was supplied by these HLA-C-restricted clonotypes. Carriers of CMV infection plus the relevant HLA type were discriminated by the cumulative frequency of public TCR beta family members in the study cohort and in an independent roughly 350-donor cohort.

TCRdb shows the sequencer as Illumina HiSeq 1500. Starting from the raw public reads, TCRdb applied fastp trimming at Q25, assembled clones with MiXCR and retained in-frame beta chains. Rows with a matching CDR3 protein are joined into one entry that keeps the most common DNA and genes. Within this sample are fewer than 550,000 distinct CDR3 sequences, with 26% of them counted one time only. The leading ten clones occupy roughly 13% of the sample. Its CDR3 holds 17 amino acids, cysteine through phenylalanine. Only the CDR3 DNA is retained, 51 bases long and in frame from the first base. Taken from the germline V gene (reference sequence), the CDR1 and CDR2 loops are MNHEY and SMNVEV. V lost 5 bases and J lost 1 base; the stretch between them is 18 bases long.

Sequencing was done on a sample of PBMCs. This receptor was obtained from a human donor in good health (CMV status not recorded). Some clones in this sample may be carry-over from other donors' samples. In this chain, TRBV27 is recombined with TRBJ2-1; TRBD1 might be the D gene, on 6 matching bases. The DNA is TGTGCCAGCAGTAGTGGACAGATCCGAAGGTCCTACAATGAGCAGTTCTTC. Translated, it gives CASSSGQIRRSYNEQFF.